A few counts support the clone carrying this TCR beta chain. This entry is derived from a study of blood T cell dynamics during melanoma immunotherapy. Trimming removed 5 bases at V and 4 bases at J, with 17 bases between. This CDR3 region has 15 residues. Per the germline V gene, CDR1 is SGHTA and CDR2 is FQGNSA. The protocol was immunoSEQ multiplex PCR, while the TCRdb copy is restricted to in-frame clones and leaves out a portion. The data contain about 10,000 clones, 89% of them singletons. The time point was: pre-treatment baseline. The sample was blood, taken from a patient treated with checkpoint blockade. V is TRBV7-2 and J is TRBJ1-2, with D tentatively TRBD1 (5 bases). The receptor's source is a human donor with melanoma. CDR3 sequence reads: CASSQLFQGSYGYTF. Written as DNA, the CDR3 is TGTGCCAGCAGCCAATTGTTCCAGGGCTCCTATGGCTACACCTTC.